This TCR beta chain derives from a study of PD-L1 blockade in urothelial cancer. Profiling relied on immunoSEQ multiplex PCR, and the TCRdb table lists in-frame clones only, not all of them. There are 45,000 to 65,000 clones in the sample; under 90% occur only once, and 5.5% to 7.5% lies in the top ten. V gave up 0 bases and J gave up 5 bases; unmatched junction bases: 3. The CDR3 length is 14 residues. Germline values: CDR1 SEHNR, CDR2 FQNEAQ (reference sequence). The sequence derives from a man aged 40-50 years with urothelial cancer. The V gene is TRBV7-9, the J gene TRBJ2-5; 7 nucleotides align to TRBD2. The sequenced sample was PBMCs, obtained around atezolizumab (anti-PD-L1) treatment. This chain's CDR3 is CASSLAGEGETQYF. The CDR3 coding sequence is TGTGCCAGCAGCTTAGCGGGGGAGGGGGAGACCCAGTACTTC.